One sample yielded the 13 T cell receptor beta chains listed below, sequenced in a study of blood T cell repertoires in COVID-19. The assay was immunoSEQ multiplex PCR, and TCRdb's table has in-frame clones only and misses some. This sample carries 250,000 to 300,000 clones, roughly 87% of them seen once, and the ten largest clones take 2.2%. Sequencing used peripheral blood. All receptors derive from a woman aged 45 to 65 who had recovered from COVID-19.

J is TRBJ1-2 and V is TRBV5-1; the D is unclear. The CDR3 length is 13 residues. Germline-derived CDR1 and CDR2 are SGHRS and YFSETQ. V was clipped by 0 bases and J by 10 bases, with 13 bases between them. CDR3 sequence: CASSLVSAGDYTF. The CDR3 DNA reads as TGCGCCAGCAGCTTGGTGTCAGCCGGGGACTACACCTTC.

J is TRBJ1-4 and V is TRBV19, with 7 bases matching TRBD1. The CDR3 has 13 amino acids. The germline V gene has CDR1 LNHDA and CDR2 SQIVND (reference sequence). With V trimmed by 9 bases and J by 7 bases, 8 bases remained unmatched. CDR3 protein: CASKGGAFEKLFF. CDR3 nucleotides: TGTGCCAGCAAAGGGGGCGCGTTTGAAAAACTGTTTTTT.

CDR3 bases: TGCGCCAGCAGCCAATCGGGACACCCTTCGAATGAGCAGTTCTTC. It specifies CASSQSGHPSNEQFF. This chain joins TRBV4-3 and TRBJ2-1, with TRBD1 as a possible D gene (6 bases). This CDR3 has 15 residues. V was shortened by 2 bases and J by 7 bases, with 15 bases between the two germline ends. Germline CDR1 LGHNA, CDR2 YSLEER.

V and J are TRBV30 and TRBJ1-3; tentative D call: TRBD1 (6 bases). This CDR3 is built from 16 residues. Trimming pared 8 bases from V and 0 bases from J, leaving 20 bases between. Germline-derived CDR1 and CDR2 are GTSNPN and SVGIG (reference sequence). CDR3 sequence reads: CARQGTDLSSGNTIYF. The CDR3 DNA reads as TGTGCCCGCCAGGGGACGGATCTAAGCTCTGGAAACACCATATATTTT.

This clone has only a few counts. The CDR3 loop reads CASSISRGSSYEQYF. The CDR3, as DNA: TGTGCCAGCTCAATCAGTCGGGGGTCCTCCTACGAGCAGTACTTC. The chain is built from TRBV18 and TRBJ2-7; a weak D match, TRBD2 (6 bases). The V and J ends lost 5 bases and 0 bases respectively, with 14 bases between them. Per germline, CDR1 KGHSH and CDR2 LQKENI. This CDR3 region has 15 residues.

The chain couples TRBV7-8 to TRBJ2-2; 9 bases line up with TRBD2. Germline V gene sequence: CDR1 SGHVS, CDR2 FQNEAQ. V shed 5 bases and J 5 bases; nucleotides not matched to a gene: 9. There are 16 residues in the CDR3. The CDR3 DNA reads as TGTGCCAGCAGCCCCTATAGCGGGAGTTGGACCGGGGAGCTGTTTTTT. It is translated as CASSPYSGSWTGELFF.

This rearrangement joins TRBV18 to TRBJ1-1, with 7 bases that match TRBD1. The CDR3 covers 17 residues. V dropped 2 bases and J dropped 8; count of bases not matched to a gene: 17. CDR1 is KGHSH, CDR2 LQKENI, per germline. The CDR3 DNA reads TGTGCCAGCTCACCAGGAGACCCGGGACAGTACCCCTTAGAAGCTTTCTTT. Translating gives CASSPGDPGQYPLEAFF.

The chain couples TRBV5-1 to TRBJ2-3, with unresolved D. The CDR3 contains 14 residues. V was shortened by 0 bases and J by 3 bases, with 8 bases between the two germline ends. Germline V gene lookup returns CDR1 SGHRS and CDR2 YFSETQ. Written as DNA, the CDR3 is TGCGCCAGCAGCTTGGATGCGAGGACAGATACGCAGTATTTT. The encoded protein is CASSLDARTDTQYF.

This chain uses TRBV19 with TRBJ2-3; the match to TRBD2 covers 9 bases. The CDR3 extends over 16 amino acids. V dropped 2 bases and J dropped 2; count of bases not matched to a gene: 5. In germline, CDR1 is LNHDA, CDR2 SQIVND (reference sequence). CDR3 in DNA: TGTGCCAGTAGTATACAGCGGGGGGCCCACACAGATACGCAGTATTTT. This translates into CASSIQRGAHTDTQYF.

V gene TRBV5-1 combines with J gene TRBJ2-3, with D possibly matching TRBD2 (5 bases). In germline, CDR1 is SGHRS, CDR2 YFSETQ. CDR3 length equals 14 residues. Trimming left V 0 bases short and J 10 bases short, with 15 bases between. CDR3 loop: CASSLAGFEGAQYF. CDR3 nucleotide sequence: TGCGCCAGCAGCTTGGCCGGGTTCGAGGGTGCGCAGTATTTT.

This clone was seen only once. The CDR3 DNA sequence: TGTGCCAGCAGCCAACACATCCCCCTTGGCCACAGGGGAGATACGCAGTATTTT. It encodes CASSQHIPLGHRGDTQYF. The rearrangement joins TRBV16 to TRBJ2-3, with 7 bases matching TRBD1. Germline V lookup: CDR1 KGHSY, CDR2 FQNENV. The CDR3 extends over 18 amino acids. With 2 bases clipped from V and 5 bases from J, the junction kept 16 bases outside the gene matches.

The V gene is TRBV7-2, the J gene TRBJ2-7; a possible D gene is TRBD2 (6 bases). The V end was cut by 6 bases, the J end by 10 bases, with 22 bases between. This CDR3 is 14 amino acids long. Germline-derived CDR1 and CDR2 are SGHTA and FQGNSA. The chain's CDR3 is CASRTGGTATKQYF. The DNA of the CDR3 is TGTGCCAGCAGAACAGGCGGGACGGCTACGAAACAGTACTTC.

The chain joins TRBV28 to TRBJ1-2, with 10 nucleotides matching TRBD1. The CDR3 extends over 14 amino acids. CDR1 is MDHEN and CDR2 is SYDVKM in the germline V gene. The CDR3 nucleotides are TGTCGAGCCGGGACAGGGGCCATGGACTATGGCTACACCTTC. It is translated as CRAGTGAMDYGYTF.